The 13 T cell receptor beta chains listed next were all sequenced from one sample in a study of blood T cell repertoires in COVID-19. Using immunoSEQ multiplex PCR, the repertoire was profiled, and TCRdb retains in-frame clones only, with some absent. Among about 250,000 clones listed, 75% to 85% were seen once. Sequenced input: peripheral blood. The receptors derive from a woman between 65 and 79 years old with acute or convalescent COVID-19.

The gene calls are TRBV3-1 (or the pseudogene TRBV3-2) and TRBJ2-3; D call uncertain. V was cut by 4 bases and J by 3 bases, with 14 bases left in between. The CDR3 is 15 residues long. Germline V lookup: CDR1 LGHDT, CDR2 YNNKEL (reference sequence). CDR3 amino acids: CASSRANQGTDTQYF. CDR3 coding DNA: TGTGCCAGCAGCCGGGCCAACCAAGGAACAGATACGCAGTATTTT.

V and J are TRBV2 and TRBJ1-5; the match to TRBD1 covers 8 bases. Germline CDR1 reads SNHLY; CDR2 reads FYNNEI. Germline trimming cut 4 bases from V and 0 bases from J; bases unmatched to any gene: 2. The CDR3 is 15 amino acids. CDR3 in amino acids: CASSGGQVSNQPQHF. DNA for the CDR3: TGTGCCAGCAGTGGGGGACAGGTTAGCAATCAGCCCCAGCATTTT.

The chain has TRBV6-2 or TRBV6-3 and TRBJ1-5; TRBD1 matches at 7 bases. Germline V gene lookup returns CDR1 MNHEY and CDR2 SVGEGT. This CDR3 is 16 amino acids long. The V gene end was trimmed by 6 bases and the J gene end by 0 bases; junction bases not matched to a gene: 8. The CDR3 sequence: CASSQWTGYSNQPQHF. For the CDR3, the DNA is TGTGCCAGCAGCCAATGGACAGGTTATAGCAATCAGCCCCAGCATTTT.

The table lists this clone with a few counts. Within the sample, other DNA sequences also encode this same CDR3. The V and J genes are TRBV12-3 or TRBV12-4 and TRBJ1-2; possible D gene TRBD1, 5 bases. The V end lost 4 bases, the J end lost 4 bases, and 7 bases lay between the germline ends. The CDR3 spans 12 residues. CDR3 bases: TGTGCCAGCAGTTCCGACAGCTATGGCTACACCTTC. It yields the protein CASSSDSYGYTF.

The genes are TRBV10-2 and TRBJ1-1; 7 bases match TRBD1. The V gene end was trimmed by 5 bases and the J gene end by 1 base; junction bases not matched to a gene: 4. Germline-derived CDR1 and CDR2 are WSHSY and SAAADI. The CDR3 extends over 14 amino acids. The CDR3 loop is CASSPGQSNTEAFF. DNA of the CDR3: TGCGCCAGCAGTCCGGGACAGTCGAACACTGAAGCTTTCTTT.

This clone was picked up a small number of times. The J gene is TRBJ1-6, the V gene TRBV19, with D perhaps matching TRBD1 (5 bases). The V and J ends lost 6 bases and 7 bases respectively, with 13 bases between them. From germline, CDR1 is LNHDA and CDR2 SQIVND (reference sequence). This CDR3 is 14 amino acids long. The CDR3 protein is CASSVRARNSPLHF. The CDR3 nucleotides are TGTGCCAGTAGCGTCAGGGCGAGGAATTCACCCCTCCACTTT.

The gene calls are TRBV2 and TRBJ2-7; possibly TRBD1 for D (5 bases). In germline, CDR1 is SNHLY, CDR2 FYNNEI. CDR3 length equals 12 residues. Trimming left V 7 bases short and J 3 bases short, with 10 bases between. In nucleotides, the CDR3 is TGTGCCAGCACCAGGGAATTCTACGAGCAGTACTTC. This translates into CASTREFYEQYF.

The chain joins TRBV7-2 to TRBJ2-2; the match to TRBD2 covers 7 bases. The V segment lost 2 bases and the J segment 4 bases; nucleotides outside the gene matches: 4. CDR1 SGHTA and CDR2 FQGNSA come from the germline V gene. This CDR3 has 15 amino acids. CDR3 sequence: CASSLQLASTGELFF. CDR3 nucleotides: TGTGCCAGCAGCTTACAACTAGCGTCCACCGGGGAGCTGTTTTTT.

The rearrangement uses TRBV10-2 and TRBJ1-5; TRBD1 aligns across 9 bases. The CDR3 length is 13 residues. The V gene end was trimmed by 6 bases and the J gene end by 7 bases; junction bases not matched to a gene: 4. Germline CDR1 and CDR2: WSHSY and SAAADI. The CDR3 coding sequence is TGCGCCAGCAGGGGGACAGGGAGCCAGCCCCAGCATTTT. This gives the protein CASRGTGSQPQHF.

The gene calls are TRBV7-9 and TRBJ2-1; 7 bases match TRBD1. Germline trimming cut 6 bases from V and 5 bases from J; bases unmatched to any gene: 13. The CDR3 contains 16 residues. Germline CDR1 reads SEHNR; CDR2 reads FQNEAQ (reference sequence). The CDR3: CASSSTGRYINNEQFF. The CDR3 nucleotides are TGTGCCAGCAGTTCGACAGGGAGATACATTAACAATGAGCAGTTCTTC.

In nucleotides, the CDR3 is TGTGCCAGCAGCGCCACTAACACCGGGGAGCTGTTTTTT. Its protein product is CASSATNTGELFF. The rearrangement uses TRBV5-4 and TRBJ2-2; D unresolved. This CDR3 has 13 amino acids. V was cut by 4 bases and J by 2 bases, with 6 bases left in between. Germline CDR1 SGHNT, CDR2 YYREEE (reference sequence).

The V call is TRBV11-2, the J call TRBJ1-3; maybe TRBD1 (5 bases). V lost 5 bases and J lost 0, with 8 bases in between. This CDR3 has 14 residues. The germline V gene has CDR1 SGHAT and CDR2 FQNNGV. CDR3 sequence (DNA): TGTGCCAGCAGCCCCGGGGGCTCTGGAAACACCATATATTTT. The encoded protein is CASSPGGSGNTIYF.

There are a few counts of this clone. This CDR3 reads CASSEKGARGYGYTF. The CDR3 region has the DNA TGTGCCAGCAGTGAGAAGGGGGCTAGGGGCTATGGCTACACCTTC. This rearrangement joins TRBV27 to TRBJ1-2; 7 nucleotides align to TRBD1. J was trimmed by 4 bases and V by 5 bases; bases with no gene match: 10. The germline V gene encodes CDR1 MNHEY and CDR2 SMNVEV (reference sequence). This CDR3 has 15 amino acids.